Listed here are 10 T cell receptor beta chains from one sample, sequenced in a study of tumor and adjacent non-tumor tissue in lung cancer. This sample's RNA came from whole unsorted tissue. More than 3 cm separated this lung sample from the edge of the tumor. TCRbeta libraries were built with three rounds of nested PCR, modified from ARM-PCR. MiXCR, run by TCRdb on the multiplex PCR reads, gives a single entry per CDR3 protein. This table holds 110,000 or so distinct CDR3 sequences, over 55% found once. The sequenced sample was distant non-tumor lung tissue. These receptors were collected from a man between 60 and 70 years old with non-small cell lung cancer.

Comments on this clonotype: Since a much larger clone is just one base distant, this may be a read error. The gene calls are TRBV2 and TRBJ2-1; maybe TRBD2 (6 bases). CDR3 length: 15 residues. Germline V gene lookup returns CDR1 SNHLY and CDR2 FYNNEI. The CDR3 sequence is CASSVQAGSYNEQLF. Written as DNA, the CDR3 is TGTGCCAGCAGTGTTCAAGCGGGCTCCTACAATGAGCAGCTCTTC.

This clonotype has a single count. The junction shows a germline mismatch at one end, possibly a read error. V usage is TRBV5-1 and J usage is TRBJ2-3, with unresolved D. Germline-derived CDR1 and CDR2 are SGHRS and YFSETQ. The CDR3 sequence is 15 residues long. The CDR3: CTSSLAPYRTDTQYF. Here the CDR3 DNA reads TGCACCAGCAGCTTGGCTCCCTACCGCACAGATACGCAGTATTTT.

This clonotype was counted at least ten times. The CDR3 loop is CSARDLGLSFHEQFF. CDR3 nucleotide sequence: TGCAGTGCTAGAGATCTAGGACTGTCCTTCCATGAGCAGTTCTTC. The chain employs TRBV20-1 and TRBJ2-1; D might be TRBD2 (5 bases). V was clipped by 0 bases and J by 8 bases, with 17 bases between them. CDR1 and CDR2 from the germline V gene are DFQATT and SNEGSKA (reference sequence). The CDR3 consists of 15 residues.

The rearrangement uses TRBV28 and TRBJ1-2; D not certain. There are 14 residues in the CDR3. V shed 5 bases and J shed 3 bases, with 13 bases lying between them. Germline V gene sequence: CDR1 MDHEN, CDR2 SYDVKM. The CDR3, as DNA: TGTGCCAGCAGTCCATTATCTTGGGACTATGGCTACACCTTC. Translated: CASSPLSWDYGYTF.

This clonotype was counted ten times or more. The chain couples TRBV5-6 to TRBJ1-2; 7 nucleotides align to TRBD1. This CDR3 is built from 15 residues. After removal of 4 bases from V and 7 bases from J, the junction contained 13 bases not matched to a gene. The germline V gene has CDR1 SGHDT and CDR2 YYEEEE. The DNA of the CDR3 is TGTGCCAGCAGCATCCGGGACAGCCCTCTGAGTGGCTACACCTTC. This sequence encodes CASSIRDSPLSGYTF.

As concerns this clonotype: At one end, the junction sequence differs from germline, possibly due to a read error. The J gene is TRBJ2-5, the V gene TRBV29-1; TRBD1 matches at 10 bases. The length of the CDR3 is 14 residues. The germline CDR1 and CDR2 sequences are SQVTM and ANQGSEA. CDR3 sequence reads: CSLRPGQGKETQYF. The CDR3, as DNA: TGCAGCCTACGGCCGGGACAGGGGAAAGAGACTCAGTACTTC.

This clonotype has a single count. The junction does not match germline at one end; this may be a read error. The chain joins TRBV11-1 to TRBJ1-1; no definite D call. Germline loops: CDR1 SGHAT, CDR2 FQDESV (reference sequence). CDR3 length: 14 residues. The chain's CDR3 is CASSLEGLNTKAFF. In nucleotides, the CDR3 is TGTGCCAGCAGCTTAGAAGGGTTGAACACTAAAGCCTTCTTT.

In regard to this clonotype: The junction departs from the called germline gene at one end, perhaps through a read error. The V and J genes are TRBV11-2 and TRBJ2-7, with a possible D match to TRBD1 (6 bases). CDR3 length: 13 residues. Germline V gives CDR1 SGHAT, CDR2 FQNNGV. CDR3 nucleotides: TGTGTCAGCAGCTTCAGAGGGGGTTCCGAGCAGTACTTC. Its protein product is CVSSFRGGSEQYF.

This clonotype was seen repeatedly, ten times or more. For the CDR3, the DNA is TGCAGTGCCGCGACAGGGGCCACCGCTGAAGCTTTCTTT. This codes for CSAATGATAEAFF. The V and J genes are TRBV20-1 and TRBJ1-1; TRBD1 matches at 8 bases. With 6 bases clipped from V and 6 bases from J, the junction kept 9 bases outside the gene matches. The CDR3 has 13 residues. CDR1 and CDR2 from the germline V gene are DFQATT and SNEGSKA (reference sequence).

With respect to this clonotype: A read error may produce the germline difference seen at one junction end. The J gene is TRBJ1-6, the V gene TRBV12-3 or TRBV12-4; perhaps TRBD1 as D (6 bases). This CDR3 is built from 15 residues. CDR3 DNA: TGTGCCAGCAGTTTACTGACAGGTGGAAATTCACCCCCCCACTTT. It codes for CASSLLTGGNSPPHF.